This T cell receptor beta chain stems from a study of T cells in Graves' hyperthyroidism and ophthalmopathy. General observations from the study: The blood repertoire included most of the expanded thyroid clonotypes above 0.001. A model of 13 V-J pairs discriminated ophthalmopathy from stable hyperthyroidism.

TCR beta CDR3 regions were amplified from RNA. The HTBI set primed first-round TCR CDR3 RT-PCR. TCRdb processed the multiplex PCR reads anew with MiXCR; each CDR3 protein has one entry. The data show approximately 380,000 distinct CDR3 sequences, roughly an eighth seen once. Diagnosing involved the use of clinical symptoms, serum thyroxine and TRAb, thyroid ultrasound and orbital computed tomography. About this clonotype: Its specificity is unknown.

Germline CDR1 is KGHDR and CDR2 is SFDVKD. This CDR3 comprises 14 residues. The V segment lost 9 bases and the J segment 6 bases; nucleotides outside the gene matches: 6. The sequenced material came from blood. The sequence was obtained from a man in his fifties or sixties with Graves' ophthalmopathy. The genes are TRBV24-1 and TRBJ1-6; TRBD1 matches 8 bases. The CDR3 DNA follows: TGTGCCACCGGCAAGCAGGGGGCTAATTCACCCCTCCACTTT. It is translated as CATGKQGANSPLHF.